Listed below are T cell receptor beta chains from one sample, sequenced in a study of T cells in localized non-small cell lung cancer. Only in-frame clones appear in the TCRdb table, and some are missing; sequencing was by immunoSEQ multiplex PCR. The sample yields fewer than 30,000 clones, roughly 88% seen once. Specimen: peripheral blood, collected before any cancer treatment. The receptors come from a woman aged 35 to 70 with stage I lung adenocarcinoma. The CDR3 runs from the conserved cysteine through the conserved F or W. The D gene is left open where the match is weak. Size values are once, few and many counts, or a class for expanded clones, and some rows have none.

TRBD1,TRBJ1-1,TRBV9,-,TGTGCCAGCAGCGTAGCCCCACAGGGGAGAACTGAAGCTTTCTTT,CASSVAPQGRTEAFF
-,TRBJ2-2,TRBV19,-,TGTGCCAGTAGTATACGGGGGACCAACACCGGGGAGCTGTTTTTT,CASSIRGTNTGELFF
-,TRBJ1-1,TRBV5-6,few,TGTGCCAGCAGCTTGGAATTGGCCCCTAACACTGAAGCTTTCTTT,CASSLELAPNTEAFF
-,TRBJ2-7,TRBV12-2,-,TGTGCAAGTCGCTTACCGGGACTAGCGACCTACGAGCAGTACTTC,CASRLPGLATYEQYF
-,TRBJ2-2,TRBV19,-,TGTGCCAGTAGTATCTCCAGGAACACCGGGGAGCTGTTTTTT,CASSISRNTGELFF
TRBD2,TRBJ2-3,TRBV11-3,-,TGTGCCAGCAGCCAGCGGGAGTCGAGCACAGATACGCAGTATTTT,CASSQRESSTDTQYF
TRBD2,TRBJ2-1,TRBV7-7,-,TGTGCCAGCAGCCATGGGACTAGCGGCCACAATGAGCAGTTCTTC,CASSHGTSGHNEQFF
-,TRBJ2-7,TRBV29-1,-,TGCAGCGTTGTCCCCGGCTCCTACGAGCAGTACTTC,CSVVPGSYEQYF
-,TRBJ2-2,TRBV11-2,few,TGTGCCACCCTAACCGGGAGTTACACCGGGGAGCTGTTTTTT,CATLTGSYTGELFF
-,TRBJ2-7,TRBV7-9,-,TGTGCCAGCAGCTTAGTCTCTGGGAGCTCCTACGAGCAGTACTTC,CASSLVSGSSYEQYF
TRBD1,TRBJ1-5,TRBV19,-,TGTGCCAGTAGTAGACAGGGGGCCGGGAGCAATCAGCCCCAGCATTTT,CASSRQGAGSNQPQHF
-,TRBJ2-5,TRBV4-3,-,TGCGCCAGCAGCCAAGATCTGGACTTACAAGAGACCCAGTACTTC,CASSQDLDLQETQYF
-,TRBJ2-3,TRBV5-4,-,TGTGCCAGCAGCCCACCCGGACAAGCCACAGATACGCAGTATTTT,CASSPPGQATDTQYF
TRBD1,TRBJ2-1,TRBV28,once,TGTGCCAGCAGTTGGGGGACAGGGGGCAACGAGCAGTTCTTC,CASSWGTGGNEQFF
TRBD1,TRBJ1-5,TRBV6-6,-,TGTGCCAGCGGAAAACAGGGGAGCAATCAGCCCCAGCATTTT,CASGKQGSNQPQHF
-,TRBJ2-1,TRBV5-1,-,TGCGCCAGCAGCCTGGCCATTGGGACGGTTGGCGATGAGCAGTTCTTC,CASSLAIGTVGDEQFF
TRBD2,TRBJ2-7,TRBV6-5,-,TGTGCCAGCAGCCTGGGGACTAGCCTTTACGAGCAGTACTTC,CASSLGTSLYEQYF
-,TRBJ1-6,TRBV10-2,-,TGCGCCAGCAGTGTCGGGGAATCGAATTCACCCCTCCACTTT,CASSVGESNSPLHF
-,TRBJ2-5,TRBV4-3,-,TGCGCCAGCAGCCAAGGGGGGGCGCGGCGAGAGACCCAGTACTTC,CASSQGGARRETQYF